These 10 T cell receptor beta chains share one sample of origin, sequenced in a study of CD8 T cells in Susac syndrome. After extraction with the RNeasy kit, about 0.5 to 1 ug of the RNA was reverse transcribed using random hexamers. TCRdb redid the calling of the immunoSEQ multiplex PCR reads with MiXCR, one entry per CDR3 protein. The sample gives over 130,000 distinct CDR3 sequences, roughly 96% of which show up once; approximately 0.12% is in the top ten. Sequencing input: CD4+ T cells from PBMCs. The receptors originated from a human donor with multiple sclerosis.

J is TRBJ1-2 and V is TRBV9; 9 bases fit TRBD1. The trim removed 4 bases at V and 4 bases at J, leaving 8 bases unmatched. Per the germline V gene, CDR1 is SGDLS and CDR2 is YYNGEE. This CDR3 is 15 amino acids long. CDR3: CASSPGDRVSYGYTF. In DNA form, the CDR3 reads TGTGCCAGCAGCCCCGGGGACAGGGTTAGCTATGGCTACACCTTC.

The CDR3 is CASSLGGGVRYGYTF. The CDR3 region has the DNA TGTGCCAGCAGTTTAGGAGGGGGAGTGAGGTACGGCTACACCTTC. The chain recombines TRBV28 with TRBJ1-2, with D possibly being TRBD1 (6 bases). V was cut by 2 bases and J by 8 bases, with 18 bases left in between. This CDR3 has 15 residues. The germline V gene has CDR1 MDHEN and CDR2 SYDVKM.

The chain's CDR3 is CSVGEGGYDTF. The CDR3 coding sequence is TGCAGCGTTGGGGAAGGGGGTTATGACACCTTC. The chain is built from TRBV29-1 and TRBJ1-2; D possibly corresponds to TRBD1 (6 bases). CDR3 length: 11 amino acids. The ends were cut back, 4 bases at V and 12 bases at J, with 15 bases in the middle. Germline values: CDR1 SQVTM, CDR2 ANQGSEA.

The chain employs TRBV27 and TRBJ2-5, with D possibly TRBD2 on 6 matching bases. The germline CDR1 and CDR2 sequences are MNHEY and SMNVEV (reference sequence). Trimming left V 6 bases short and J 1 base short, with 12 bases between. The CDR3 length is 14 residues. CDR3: CASRYLAAQETQYF. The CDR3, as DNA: TGTGCCAGCAGGTATTTAGCGGCCCAAGAGACCCAGTACTTC.

The CDR3 sequence is CASSPGDRAKNIQYF. DNA of the CDR3: TGCGCCAGCAGCCCGGGGGACAGGGCCAAAAACATTCAGTACTTC. The V and J genes are TRBV5-1 and TRBJ2-4, with 8 nucleotides matching TRBD1. After removal of 4 bases from V and 1 base from J, the junction contained 4 bases not matched to a gene. Germline loops: CDR1 SGHRS, CDR2 YFSETQ. The CDR3 has 15 amino acids.

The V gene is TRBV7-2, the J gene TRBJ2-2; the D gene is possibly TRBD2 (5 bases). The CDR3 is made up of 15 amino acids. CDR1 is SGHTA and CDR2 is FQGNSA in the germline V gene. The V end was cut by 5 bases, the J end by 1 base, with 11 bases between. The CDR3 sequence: CASSRRMGNTGELFF. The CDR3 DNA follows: TGTGCCAGCAGCCGGAGGATGGGGAACACCGGGGAGCTGTTTTTT.

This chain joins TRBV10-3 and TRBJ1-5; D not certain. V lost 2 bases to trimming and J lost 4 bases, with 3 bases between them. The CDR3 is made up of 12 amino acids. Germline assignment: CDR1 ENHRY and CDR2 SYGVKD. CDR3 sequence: CAISETNQPQHF. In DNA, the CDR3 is TGTGCCATCAGTGAGACTAATCAGCCCCAGCATTTT.

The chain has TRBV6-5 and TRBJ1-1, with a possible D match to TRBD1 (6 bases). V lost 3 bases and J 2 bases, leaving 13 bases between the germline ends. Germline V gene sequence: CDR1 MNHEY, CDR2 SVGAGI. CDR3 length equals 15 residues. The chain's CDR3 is CASSYRGRGNTEAFF. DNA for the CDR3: TGTGCCAGCAGTTATAGGGGCAGGGGTAACACTGAAGCTTTCTTT.

The CDR3 is CASSPPSPSETQYF. The CDR3, as DNA: TGTGCCAGCTCACCACCGTCACCAAGCGAGACCCAGTACTTC. This sequence joins TRBV18 and TRBJ2-5; D gene unclear. The V gene's germline CDR1 is KGHSH and CDR2 LQKENI. The CDR3 spans 14 residues. V was shortened by 0 bases and J by 5 bases, with 10 bases between the two germline ends.

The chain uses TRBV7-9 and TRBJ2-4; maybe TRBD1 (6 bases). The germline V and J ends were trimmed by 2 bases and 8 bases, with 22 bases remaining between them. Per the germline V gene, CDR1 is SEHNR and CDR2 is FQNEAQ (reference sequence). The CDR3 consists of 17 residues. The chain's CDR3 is CASSLRSGRDTPDIQYF. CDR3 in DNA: TGTGCCAGCAGCTTAAGGAGTGGCCGGGACACTCCAGACATTCAGTACTTC.